Shown below are 30 T cell receptor beta chains from a single sample sequenced in a study of shared clonotypes between healthy human individuals. Repertoires were generated with immunoSEQ multiplex PCR, while TCRdb's copy carries only in-frame clones and drops some. The sample has approximately 1.5 million clones; approximately 98.5% are singletons. The source material was naive CD4+ T cells sorted from blood. Subset: CD45RA+ positively selected. The receptors originated from a man aged 30-40 years in good health.

The chain employs TRBV25-1 and TRBJ2-5; D might be TRBD2 (5 bases). The germline CDR1 and CDR2 sequences are MGHDK and SYGVNS. The germline V and J ends were trimmed by 4 bases and 1 base, with 13 bases remaining between them. The CDR3 runs to 15 residues. This chain's CDR3 is CASSGMDFPQETQYF. CDR3 sequence (DNA): TGTGCCAGCAGTGGAATGGACTTCCCCCAAGAGACCCAGTACTTC.

The CDR3 loop reads CASSSRGGGGTDTQYF. The CDR3 bases are TGCGCCAGCAGCTCCCGGGGCGGGGGGGGCACAGATACGCAGTATTTT. V and J are TRBV5-1 and TRBJ2-3; 9 nucleotides align to TRBD2. This CDR3 comprises 16 residues. Germline values: CDR1 SGHRS, CDR2 YFSETQ. J lost 1 base, V lost 3 bases, and 6 bases had no gene match.

In this sample, this clone turned up once. The chain joins TRBV30 to TRBJ2-7; D is possibly TRBD1 (5 bases). V gave up 2 bases and J gave up 5 bases, with 13 bases separating them. Germline CDR1 GTSNPN, CDR2 SVGIG (reference sequence). CDR3 size: 13 residues. The CDR3 reads CAWSNTGVHEQYF. The CDR3 coding sequence is TGTGCCTGGAGTAACACAGGTGTGCACGAGCAGTACTTC.

This clone was seen a single time. The genes are TRBV19 and TRBJ2-3, with D unresolved. Germline assignment: CDR1 LNHDA and CDR2 SQIVND (reference sequence). Trimming shortened V by 5 bases and J by 4 bases, and 16 bases separated the two germline ends. There are 15 residues in the CDR3. Written as DNA, the CDR3 is TGTGCCAGTAGTGTCCCCCGACTCGGTTCAGATACGCAGTATTTT. Translated: CASSVPRLGSDTQYF.

V usage is TRBV10-1 and J usage is TRBJ1-1, with D perhaps TRBD1 (5 bases). The length of the CDR3 is 13 residues. CDR1 and CDR2 (germline): WNHNN, SYGVQD (reference sequence). Between the trimmed V and J ends, which lost 2 bases and 5 bases, there was a span of 9 bases. The CDR3 bases are TGCGCCAGCAGTGAGACCAGGGCTACTGAAGCTTTCTTT. Its protein is CASSETRATEAFF.

In its sample, this clone was seen once. The CDR3 nucleotides read TGTGCCAGCAGCGCCCAAGAGACCCAGTACTTC. Translation: CASSAQETQYF. The chain has TRBV7-2 and TRBJ2-5; D is uncertain. With 5 bases removed from V and 1 base from J, the gap between germline ends came to 2 bases. The CDR3 loop spans 11 amino acids. CDR1 SGHTA and CDR2 FQGNSA come from the germline V gene.

The CDR3 region is CAISGVGTGELFF. CDR3 coding DNA: TGTGCCATCAGTGGAGTTGGCACCGGGGAGCTGTTTTTT. The V and J genes are TRBV10-3 and TRBJ2-2; D is ambiguous. The CDR3 consists of 13 residues. In germline, CDR1 is ENHRY, CDR2 SYGVKD. Trimming left V 4 bases short and J 4 bases short, with 7 bases between.

This sequence joins TRBV29-1 and TRBJ2-3; TRBD1 is a possible D gene (5 bases). There are 13 residues in the CDR3. CDR1 SQVTM and CDR2 ANQGSEA come from the germline V gene. With 8 bases removed from V and 0 bases from J, the gap between germline ends came to 12 bases. CDR3 residues: CSHAGSSTDTQYF. In DNA, the CDR3 is TGCAGCCACGCAGGGTCTAGCACAGATACGCAGTATTTT.

The chain recombines TRBV6-1 with TRBJ2-3, with 10 bases aligning to TRBD2. Trimming at V came to 4 bases and at J to 4 bases, leaving 8 bases not matched to a gene. The CDR3 totals 16 residues. Germline V gives CDR1 MNHNS, CDR2 SASEGT. CDR3 DNA: TGTGCCAGCAGTGCACTAAGCGGGAGGGCCCCAGATACGCAGTATTTT. As protein: CASSALSGRAPDTQYF.

The chain carries TRBV7-2 and TRBJ2-7; 11 bases fit TRBD2. The CDR3 spans 15 residues. The V gene's germline CDR1 is SGHTA and CDR2 FQGNSA. With 5 bases clipped from V and 3 bases from J, the junction kept 6 bases outside the gene matches. The chain's CDR3 is CASSRLAGPLYEQYF. The CDR3, as DNA: TGTGCCAGCAGCCGACTAGCGGGACCACTCTACGAGCAGTACTTC.

J is TRBJ2-5 and V is TRBV6-6; D may match TRBD1 or TRBD2 (5 bases each). Per germline, CDR1 MNHNY and CDR2 SVGAGI (reference sequence). The V gene lost 5 bases and the J gene lost 5 bases, with 18 bases spanning the gap. The CDR3 has 15 residues. The CDR3 loop is CASSLSGTGGETQYF. Written as DNA, the CDR3 is TGTGCCAGCAGTCTATCCGGGACGGGCGGGGAGACCCAGTACTTC.

V gene TRBV9 combines with J gene TRBJ2-2; 9 positions agree with TRBD2. V lost 6 bases, J lost 7 bases, and 10 bases stayed unmatched. This CDR3 is built from 15 residues. Germline V gene lookup returns CDR1 SGDLS and CDR2 YYNGEE. The CDR3 sequence is CASTSGTSWIGELFF. In DNA form, the CDR3 reads TGTGCCAGCACCTCCGGGACTAGCTGGATCGGGGAGCTGTTTTTT.

The V gene is TRBV5-6, the J gene TRBJ2-1; D is ambiguous. The length of the CDR3 is 15 residues. Germline CDR1 is SGHDT and CDR2 is YYEEEE. With 5 bases removed from V and 1 base from J, the gap between germline ends came to 13 bases. Written as DNA, the CDR3 is TGTGCCAGCAGATATACGACGGTGTCCTACAATGAGCAGTTCTTC. Encoded protein: CASRYTTVSYNEQFF.

This chain connects TRBV10-3 to TRBJ2-2; 8 positions match TRBD2. Trimming removed 8 bases from V and 5 bases from J; junction bases left unmatched: 16. Germline-derived CDR1 and CDR2 are ENHRY and SYGVKD. The CDR3 consists of 17 residues. CDR3 loop: CAIPRGLAPPITGELFF. As DNA, the CDR3 is TGTGCCATCCCCCGCGGACTAGCCCCCCCGATAACCGGGGAGCTGTTTTTT.

The rearrangement links TRBV19 to TRBJ2-7; TRBD1 agrees at 8 bases. The trim removed 0 bases at V and 4 bases at J, leaving 5 bases unmatched. The CDR3 length is 15 residues. The germline V gene encodes CDR1 LNHDA and CDR2 SQIVND (reference sequence). CDR3 region: CASSIERTGSYEQYF. The CDR3 region has the DNA TGTGCCAGTAGTATAGAAAGGACAGGGTCATACGAGCAGTACTTC.

The chain combines TRBV25-1 with TRBJ1-1, with D tentatively TRBD1 (5 bases). Germline CDR1 and CDR2: MGHDK and SYGVNS. The CDR3 spans 13 residues. V shed 8 bases and J shed 2 bases, with 12 bases lying between them. The CDR3 nucleotides are TGTGCCAGCTTAACCGGGACCAACACTGAAGCTTTCTTT. It yields the protein CASLTGTNTEAFF.

Worth noting for this clone: Other DNA variants within this sample encode the same CDR3. V is TRBV7-8 and J is TRBJ2-2; no clear D. Germline CDR1 is SGHVS and CDR2 is FQNEAQ. There are 13 residues in the CDR3. Trimming stripped 1 base from V and 3 bases from J, with 3 bases between. CDR3 protein: CASSLGDTGELFF. The CDR3 DNA is TGTGCCAGCAGCTTAGGGGACACCGGGGAGCTGTTTTTT.

This chain links TRBV5-1 with TRBJ2-5; 10 bases agree with TRBD1. This CDR3 is built from 14 residues. After removal of 3 bases from V and 2 bases from J, the junction contained 1 base not matched to a gene. Germline V gene data show CDR1 as SGHRS and CDR2 as YFSETQ. The CDR3 bases are TGCGCCAGCAGCTGGACAGGGGGACAAGAGACCCAGTACTTC. This codes for CASSWTGGQETQYF.

V gene TRBV11-3 combines with J gene TRBJ2-5; tentatively, D is TRBD1 (5 bases). This CDR3 spans 13 amino acids. V was shortened by 6 bases and J by 3 bases, with 11 bases between the two germline ends. Germline V lookup: CDR1 SGHNT, CDR2 YENEEA. The chain's CDR3 is CASSSLGEETQYF. DNA of the CDR3: TGTGCCAGCAGTTCTTTAGGGGAAGAGACCCAGTACTTC.

The V gene is TRBV5-1, the J gene TRBJ2-5; D may be TRBD2 (7 bases). The CDR3 runs 17 residues. Germline assignment: CDR1 SGHRS and CDR2 YFSETQ. Deletions cut 4 bases from V and 5 bases from J, with 24 bases between. As DNA, the CDR3 is TGCGCCAGCAGCGTCCCTTCCCTAACACAGGGAGGGGAGACCCAGTACTTC. Its protein product is CASSVPSLTQGGETQYF.

The chain uses TRBV15 and TRBJ2-1; D may be TRBD2 (5 bases). From germline, CDR1 is LNHNV and CDR2 YYDKDF (reference sequence). V lost 3 bases, J lost 5 bases, and 11 bases lay in between. This CDR3 comprises 14 residues. CDR3 region: CATSRDSRDNEQFF. The CDR3 region has the DNA TGTGCCACCAGCAGGGATTCGAGGGACAATGAGCAGTTCTTC.

The chain joins TRBV7-9 to TRBJ2-1, with D perhaps TRBD1 (5 bases). Trimming removed 1 base at V and 6 bases at J, with 10 bases between. CDR1 and CDR2 from the germline V gene are SEHNR and FQNEAQ (reference sequence). The CDR3 consists of 14 residues. The CDR3 nucleotides are TGTGCCAGCAGCTTAGTCCGCAGGGCCAATGAGCAGTTCTTC. Translating it yields CASSLVRRANEQFF.

The V and J genes are TRBV11-3 and TRBJ2-3, with a possible D match to TRBD2 (7 bases). The CDR3 extends over 15 amino acids. Germline V gene data show CDR1 as SGHNT and CDR2 as YENEEA. Deletions cut 5 bases from V and 3 bases from J, with 15 bases between. CDR3 residues: CASSPRGGETDTQYF. The CDR3, as DNA: TGTGCCAGCAGCCCGAGGGGGGGCGAAACAGATACGCAGTATTTT.

J is TRBJ2-7 and V is TRBV4-3; either TRBD1 or TRBD2 may fit D (5 bases each). Germline CDR1 and CDR2: LGHNA and YSLEER. The CDR3 length is 15 residues. V dropped 0 bases and J dropped 2 bases, with 11 bases sitting between them. CDR3 nucleotides: TGCGCCAGCAGCCAAGACGCCGGGACCACCTACGAGCAGTACTTC. Translating gives CASSQDAGTTYEQYF.

This rearrangement joins TRBV12-2 to TRBJ2-3; the table's TRBD1 call for D was not verified on the DNA. TRBV12-2 is listed as a pseudogene. The CDR3 totals 17 residues. The CDR3 spells CASRLYRTVPGTDTQYF. The CDR3 nucleotides are TGTGCAAGTCGCTTATATCGTACAGTCCCTGGCACAGATACGCAGTATTTT.

Remarks on this clone: This specimen includes other DNA sequences encoding the same CDR3. The chain has TRBV5-1 and TRBJ1-1, with 8 bases identical to TRBD1. Germline CDR1 SGHRS, CDR2 YFSETQ. Unmatched junction bases numbered 0, after V lost 1 base and J lost 4 bases. The CDR3 length is 13 residues. The CDR3 coding sequence is TGCGCCAGCAGCTTGCAGGGGGCCACTGAAGCTTTCTTT. It yields the protein CASSLQGATEAFF.

Turning to this clone: The junction does not match germline at one end; this may be a read error. This chain uses TRBV15 with TRBJ2-3; 8 nucleotides agree with TRBD1. CDR1 is LNHNV, CDR2 YYDKDF, per germline (reference sequence). The CDR3 loop spans 12 amino acids. This chain's CDR3 is CATSNRQGMVHF. The CDR3, as DNA: TGTGCCACCAGTAACCGACAGGGGATGGTTCATTTT.

The chain is built from TRBV5-1 and TRBJ2-6; D gene ambiguous. Germline-derived CDR1 and CDR2 are SGHRS and YFSETQ. The V end lost 2 bases, the J end lost 0 bases, and 12 bases lay between the germline ends. The CDR3 is 17 residues long. CDR3 sequence: CASSLGGTFSGANVLTF. CDR3 DNA: TGCGCCAGCAGCTTAGGCGGTACCTTCTCTGGGGCCAACGTCCTGACTTTC.

The rearrangement links TRBV6-4 to TRBJ2-1, with 12 bases that match TRBD2. The germline V gene encodes CDR1 MRHNA and CDR2 SNTAGT. V was pared by 3 bases and J by 8 bases, with 8 bases of the junction left unmatched. The CDR3 totals 16 residues. The CDR3: CASSERDLAGGDEQFF. In DNA form, the CDR3 reads TGTGCCAGCAGTGAGCGGGACCTAGCGGGAGGGGATGAGCAGTTCTTC.

V usage is TRBV18 and J usage is TRBJ1-2, with 8 bases aligning to TRBD1. Germline V CDR1 and CDR2: KGHSH, LQKENI. J was trimmed by 6 bases and V by 0 bases; bases with no gene match: 6. The CDR3 contains 15 residues. CDR3 coding DNA: TGTGCCAGCTCACCACCCGGATCAGGGGGCCATGGCTACACCTTC. It yields the protein CASSPPGSGGHGYTF. The variable domain in full, with the rest retrieved from reference TRBV18 and TRBJ1-2, is NAGVMQNPRHLVRRRGQEARLRCSPMKGHSHVYWYRQLPEEGLKFMVYLQKENIIDESGMPKERFSAEFPKEGPSILRIQQVVRGDSAAYFCASSPPGSGGHGYTFGSGTRLTVV.